The sequence of this T cell receptor (beta chain) was determined in a study of blood T cell repertoires in COVID-19 (dated by TCRdb to 2019 to 2021). Context from the whole study: Samples from collaborators originated in the United States, Italy and Spain and spanned both the acute and convalescent phases of COVID-19. Samples came from the ongoing ImmuneRACE study (first 160 participants) plus 1,254 subjects from 6 global collaborators. The material from the prospective study consisted of cDNA or gDNA derived from T cells, B-cell-depleted T cells, or PBMCs. The repertoires were released in a freely available public database intended as a resource for research on the immune response to SARS-CoV-2. Subjects who had been exposed to COVID-19, were actively infected with it, or had recovered from it provided the deeply sampled blood TCRbeta repertoires that made up the dataset. Nearly every sample came with metadata listing a de-identified subject ID, COVID-19 status, age in years and sex. Where available, HLA class I and class II types were taken from metadata supplied by the sample provider and were not determined by assay-based typing.

One collaborating source in Seattle enrolled patients while the patients were actively infected and followed the patients over time throughout the course of disease. Each collaborating institution followed its own protocols to collect whole blood in K2EDTA tubes. For TCRbeta analysis, collaborators shipped samples as frozen whole blood, isolated PBMCs, or DNA extracted from either of those sample types. For this clone: What this receptor recognizes is not known. No qualities accompany the bases; no much larger clone lies one base away.

The full study reports these points: The amount of clinical and demographic metadata varied by source and participant and was provided uncurated.

The immunoSEQ Assay, a bias-controlled multiplex PCR, was used to amplify TCRbeta CDR3 regions from genomic DNA. For the original study's pipeline: The number of nucleated cells in each sample was estimated by amplification of reference gene primers within the assay. To quantify the absolute abundance of each unique TCRbeta CDR3 rearrangement, sequence reads were collapsed and filtered. For each sample, productive Simpson clonality was calculated as the square root of Simpson's diversity index across productive rearrangements. Drawn from immuneACCESS, this table holds only the in-frame rearrangements with V and J called that TCRdb kept. Clones are partly lost; checked studies trace under half to an unresolved V gene and leave the rest unexplained. That table is the source of V, J and clone size, and D and trimming were worked out from the DNA. Recorded for this sample are under 20,000 clones; more than 65% of them occurred a single time. The ten top clones hold roughly 15% of the sample.

V loses 2 bases, J loses 2 bases, and the germline ends lie 7 bases apart. Taken from the germline V gene, the CDR1 and CDR2 loops are KGHSH and LQKENI. The CDR3 spans 14 residues, from the cysteine through the phenylalanine. Just the 42-base CDR3 DNA is kept, in frame starting at base 1. The chain uses TRBV18 and TRBJ1-3; no D gene is confidently identified. The sample comprised peripheral blood. The TCR comes from a man in his 70s with COVID-19, enrolled during active disease. This receptor has the CDR3 CASSPVRAGNTIYF. The nucleotide sequence is given as TGTGCCAGCTCACCAGTGAGGGCTGGAAACACCATATATTTT.